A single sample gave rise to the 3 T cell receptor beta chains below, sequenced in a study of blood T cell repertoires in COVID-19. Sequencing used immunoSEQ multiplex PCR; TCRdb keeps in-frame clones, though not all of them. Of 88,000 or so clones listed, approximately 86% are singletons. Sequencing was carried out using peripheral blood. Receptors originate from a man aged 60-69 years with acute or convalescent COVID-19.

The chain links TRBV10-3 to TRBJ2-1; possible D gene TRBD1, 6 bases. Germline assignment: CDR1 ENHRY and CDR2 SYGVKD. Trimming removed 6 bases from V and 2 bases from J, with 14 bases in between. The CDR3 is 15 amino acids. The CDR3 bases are TGTGCCATCAGGGACCCGACAGGTACCTACAATGAGCAGTTCTTC. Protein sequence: CAIRDPTGTYNEQFF.

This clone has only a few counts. CDR3 sequence: CASSVGSGSSYNEQFF. DNA for the CDR3: TGCGCCAGCAGCGTGGGTTCGGGGAGCTCCTACAATGAGCAGTTCTTC. The chain employs TRBV5-1 and TRBJ2-1, with D possibly being TRBD2 (5 bases). From germline, CDR1 is SGHRS and CDR2 YFSETQ. This CDR3 has 16 amino acids. V lost 4 bases and J lost 0, with 14 bases in between.

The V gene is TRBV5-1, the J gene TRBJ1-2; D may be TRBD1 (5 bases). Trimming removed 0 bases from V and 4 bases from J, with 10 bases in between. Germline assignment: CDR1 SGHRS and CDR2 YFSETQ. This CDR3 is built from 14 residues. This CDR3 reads CASSLVQGFYGYTF. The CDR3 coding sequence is TGCGCCAGCAGCTTGGTTCAGGGATTCTATGGCTACACCTTC.